This T cell receptor (beta chain) comes out of a study of T cells in Graves' hyperthyroidism and ophthalmopathy. RNA transcripts were the template for amplifying TCR beta CDR3 regions. HTBI primers drove first-round RT-PCR of the TCR CDR3. TCRdb passed the multiplex PCR reads through MiXCR, listing each CDR3 protein once. In the table there are approximately 640,000 distinct CDR3 sequences, around a sixth of which are singletons. The V end was cut by 6 bases, the J end by 7 bases, with 18 bases between. The CDR3 is made up of 13 amino acids. Germline-derived CDR1 and CDR2 are SQVTM and ANQGSEA. The sequencing sample was made of blood. The chain uses TRBV29-1 and TRBJ1-2, with D tentatively TRBD1 (6 bases). The sequence came from a man aged 45 to 65 with Graves' hyperthyroidism. For the CDR3, the DNA is TGCAGCGTGTATACAGGGAGGGGTGGTGGCTACACCTTC. This gives the protein CSVYTGRGGGYTF.